These 14 T cell receptor beta chains originate from one sample sequenced in a study of read filtering for tumor transcriptome and immune sequencing. Molecular barcoded adaptors covering alpha/delta and beta/gamma chains were used on 400 ng RNA. TCRdb re-derived calls from the reads in MiXCR, one entry per CDR3 protein. Among tens of thousands of distinct CDR3 sequences, 10% to 15% were seen once, and the ten largest hold approximately 15%. Sequencing input: a population of CD138-negative cells sorted from bone marrow. All receptors derive from a donor over 35 with multiple myeloma.

This clonotype was recorded a few times. A read error may produce the germline difference seen at one junction end. This chain uses TRBV4-1 with TRBJ1-5; 8 bases align to TRBD1. The germline V gene has CDR1 MGHRA and CDR2 YSYEKL. The CDR3 is made up of 15 amino acids. CDR3 sequence (DNA): TGCGCCAGCAGCCAAGTTCAGGGGGCTAATCAGCCCCGGCATTTT. Translation: CASSQVQGANQPRHF.

Comments on this clonotype: A much more abundant neighbour one base away suggests this may be a read error. V and J are TRBV7-9 and TRBJ2-6; D possibly corresponds to TRBD2 (6 bases). This CDR3 has 15 residues. Germline V CDR1 and CDR2: SEHNR, FQNEAQ (reference sequence). DNA of the CDR3: TGTGCCAGCAGCTCGGGGGACTCTGGGGCCGACGTCCTGACTTTC. The encoded protein is CASSSGDSGADVLTF.

This clonotype was observed many times. This chain uses TRBV6-5 with TRBJ1-1; a possible D gene is TRBD1 (5 bases). The germline V gene encodes CDR1 MNHEY and CDR2 SVGAGI. CDR3 length equals 15 residues. V was shortened by 8 bases and J by 4 bases, with 20 bases between the two germline ends. CDR3 nucleotides: TGTGCCAGCTATAAGAGAGGAGGGGTTCCCACTGAAGCTTTCTTT. Translation: CASYKRGGVPTEAFF.

This clonotype was seen many times. This chain connects TRBV20-1 to TRBJ2-2; tentative D call: TRBD2 (6 bases). CDR1 is DFQATT, CDR2 SNEGSKA, per germline (reference sequence). Deletions cut 5 bases from V and 1 base from J, with 11 bases between. The CDR3 is 14 residues long. CDR3 nucleotides: TGCAGTGCTGCCGACGGGGGGAACACCGGGGAGCTGTTTTTT. Translated, it gives CSAADGGNTGELFF.

There are many counts of this clonotype. The J gene is TRBJ1-1, the V gene TRBV6-1; 9 nucleotides line up with TRBD1. With V trimmed by 6 bases and J by 5 bases, 10 bases remained unmatched. Germline V lookup: CDR1 MNHNS, CDR2 SASEGT. This CDR3 has 15 residues. Here the CDR3 DNA reads TGTGCCAGCAGCGCACGACAGGGGGGAGGGACTGAAGCTTTCTTT. Protein: CASSARQGGGTEAFF.

This clonotype was seen many times. The chain combines TRBV5-8 with TRBJ2-5; 8 bases are shared with TRBD2. J gave up 2 bases and V 0 bases, and 3 bases lay outside the gene matches. The CDR3 is made up of 15 amino acids. Germline-derived CDR1 and CDR2 are SGHTS and YDEGEE. DNA of the CDR3: TGTGCCAGCAGCTTGGGGACTAGCTTACAAGAGACCCAGTACTTC. Translation: CASSLGTSLQETQYF.

With respect to this clonotype: Given a much more abundant clone one base away, this may be a read error. The V and J genes are TRBV28 and TRBJ1-3; D remains unclear. Trimming stripped 6 bases from V and 2 bases from J, with 8 bases between. CDR1 and CDR2 (germline): MDHEN, SYDVKM. The CDR3 covers 13 residues. The CDR3 sequence: CASSRQAGNTIYF. CDR3 in DNA: TGTGCCAGCAGCCGCCAGGCTGGAAACACCATATATTTT.

About this clonotype: As the CDR3 is not closed by the conserved phenylalanine or tryptophan, this likely results from a read error. The chain couples TRBV2 to TRBJ2-1; D is uncertain. Looked up from germline, CDR1 is SNHLY and CDR2 is FYNNEI. CDR3 length: 10 residues. The CDR3 here is CASSEIPQFL. In DNA, the CDR3 is TGTGCCAGTAGTGAGATACCCCAGTTCCTC.

This clonotype was seen many times. The V gene is TRBV11-2, the J gene TRBJ2-2; 12 bases map to TRBD1. Per germline, CDR1 SGHAT and CDR2 FQNNGV. Trimming at V came to 3 bases and at J to 6 bases, leaving 5 bases not matched to a gene. The CDR3 has 16 residues. CDR3 protein: CASSFQGQGASGELFF. DNA of the CDR3: TGTGCCAGCAGCTTCCAGGGACAGGGGGCGTCCGGGGAGCTGTTTTTT.

The chain uses TRBV25-1 and TRBJ1-2; D perhaps matches TRBD1 (6 bases). The CDR3 loop spans 15 amino acids. Trimming cost V 4 bases and J 3 bases, with 15 bases left between them. The germline V gene encodes CDR1 MGHDK and CDR2 SYGVNS. CDR3 coding DNA: TGTGCCAGCAGTGTTGCCGGGACACCTTACTATGGCTACACCTTC. This gives the protein CASSVAGTPYYGYTF.

This clonotype was seen repeatedly, ten times or more. The V and J genes are TRBV28 and TRBJ2-1, with D perhaps matching TRBD1 (5 bases). The CDR3 contains 15 residues. Trimming took 3 bases from V and 7 from J, leaving 16 bases between them. The germline V gene encodes CDR1 MDHEN and CDR2 SYDVKM. CDR3 region: CASSFARGLGNEQFF. The CDR3 DNA reads TGTGCCAGCAGTTTTGCTAGGGGCCTAGGAAATGAGCAGTTCTTC.

This clonotype was counted at least ten times. The chain carries TRBV6-5 and TRBJ2-7, with a weak D call TRBD1 (6 bases). There are 14 residues in the CDR3. Trimming removed 3 bases from V and 0 bases from J, with 9 bases in between. CDR1 and CDR2 (germline): MNHEY, SVGAGI. The CDR3 reads CASSYNRASYEQYF. DNA of the CDR3: TGTGCCAGCAGTTATAACAGGGCCTCCTACGAGCAGTACTTC.

With regard to this clonotype: Here the CDR3 omits its conserved ending phenylalanine or tryptophan, so a read error is the likely source. The rearrangement joins TRBV30 to TRBJ2-1; D gene uncertain. Germline assignment: CDR1 GTSNPN and CDR2 SVGIG (reference sequence). The CDR3 has 11 amino acids. V lost 3 bases, J lost 7 bases, and 7 bases lay in between. CDR3 sequence: CAWSVSNEQFS. Here the CDR3 DNA reads TGTGCCTGGAGCGTATCTAATGAGCAGTTCTCC.

The sample holds many counts of this clonotype. This CDR3 is CASGLGGTNTEAFF. The CDR3, as DNA: TGTGCCAGCGGGCTCGGGGGGACGAACACTGAAGCTTTCTTT. The chain recombines TRBV4-2 with TRBJ1-1; D is perhaps TRBD1 (5 bases). The CDR3 covers 14 residues. Germline CDR1 LGHNA, CDR2 YNFKEQ. The V gene lost 8 bases and the J gene lost 1 base, with 14 bases spanning the gap.